This T cell receptor beta chain stems from a study of blood T cell repertoires in COVID-19. At the level of the study: Samples of COVID-19 (acute and convalescent) were obtained from the United States, Italy and Spain. The cDNA or gDNA used as material had been derived from T cells, B-cell-depleted T cells, or PBMCs.

The repertoire was sequenced with immunoSEQ multiplex PCR; TCRdb's copy has only in-frame clones and lacks some. The repertoire consists of approximately 63,000 clones, with about 90% occurring once and the leading ten covering less than 6.5%. The CDR3 has 14 amino acids. The ends were cut back, 4 bases at V and 0 bases at J, with 8 bases in the middle. CDR1 and CDR2 (germline): SEHNR, FQNEAQ (reference sequence). The TCR sequence derives from a man at least 80 years old in a cohort sampled during active COVID-19. Sequenced: peripheral blood. The chain is built from TRBV7-9 and TRBJ2-3; D is undetermined. Here the CDR3 DNA reads TGTGCCAGCAGCTCCCCATTCAGCACAGATACGCAGTATTTT. Protein sequence: CASSSPFSTDTQYF.